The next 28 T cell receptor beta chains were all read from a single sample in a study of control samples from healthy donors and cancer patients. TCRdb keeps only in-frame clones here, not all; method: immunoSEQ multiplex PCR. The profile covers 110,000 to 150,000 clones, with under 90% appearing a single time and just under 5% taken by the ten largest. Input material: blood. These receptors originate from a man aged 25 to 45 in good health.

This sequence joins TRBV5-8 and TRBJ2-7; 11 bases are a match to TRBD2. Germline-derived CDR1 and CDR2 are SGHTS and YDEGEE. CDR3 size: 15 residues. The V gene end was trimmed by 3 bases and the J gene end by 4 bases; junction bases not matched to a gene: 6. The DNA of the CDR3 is TGTGCCAGCAGCTCCCGGACTAGCGGGTTTTACGAGCAGTACTTC. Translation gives CASSSRTSGFYEQYF.

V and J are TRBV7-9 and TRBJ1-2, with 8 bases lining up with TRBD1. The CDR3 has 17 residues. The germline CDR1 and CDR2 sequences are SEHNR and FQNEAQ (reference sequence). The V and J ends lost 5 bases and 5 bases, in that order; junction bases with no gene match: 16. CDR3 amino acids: CASSPDRGQSIGYGYTF. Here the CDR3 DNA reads TGTGCCAGCAGCCCAGACAGGGGCCAATCAATCGGGTATGGCTACACCTTC.

CDR3 nucleotides: TGTGCCAGCAGTTACGGGGACAGGGGGGGCGAGCAGTACTTC. The encoded protein is CASSYGDRGGEQYF. The chain recombines TRBV6-6 with TRBJ2-7; 11 bases align to TRBD1. CDR3 length: 14 amino acids. J gave up 6 bases and V 2 bases, and 3 bases lay outside the gene matches. Germline loops: CDR1 MNHNY, CDR2 SVGAGI (reference sequence).

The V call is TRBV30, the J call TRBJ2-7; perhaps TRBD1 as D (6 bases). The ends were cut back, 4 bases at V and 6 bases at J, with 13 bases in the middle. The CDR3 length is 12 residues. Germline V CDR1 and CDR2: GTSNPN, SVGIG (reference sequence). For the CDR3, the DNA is TGTGCCTGGACTACAGGGTCGGTCGAGCAGTACTTC. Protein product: CAWTTGSVEQYF.

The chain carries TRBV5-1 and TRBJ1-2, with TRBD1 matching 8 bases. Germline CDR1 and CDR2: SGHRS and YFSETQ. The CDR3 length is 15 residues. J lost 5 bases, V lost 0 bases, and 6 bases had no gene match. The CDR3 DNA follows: TGCGCCAGCAGCTTGGAGTCAGGGGGCGGGTATGGCTACACCTTC. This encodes CASSLESGGGYGYTF.

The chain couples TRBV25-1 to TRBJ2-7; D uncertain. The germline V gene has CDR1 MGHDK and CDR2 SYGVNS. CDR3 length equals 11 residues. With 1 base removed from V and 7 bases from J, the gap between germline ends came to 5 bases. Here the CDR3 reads CASSELREQYF. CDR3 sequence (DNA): TGTGCCAGCAGTGAATTGAGGGAGCAGTACTTC.

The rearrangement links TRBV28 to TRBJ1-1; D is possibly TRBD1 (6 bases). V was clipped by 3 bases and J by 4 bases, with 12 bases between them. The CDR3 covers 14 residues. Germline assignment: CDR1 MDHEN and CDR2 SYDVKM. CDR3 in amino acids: CASSLGGRGTEAFF. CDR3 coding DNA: TGTGCCAGCAGTTTGGGGGGCCGAGGCACTGAAGCTTTCTTT.

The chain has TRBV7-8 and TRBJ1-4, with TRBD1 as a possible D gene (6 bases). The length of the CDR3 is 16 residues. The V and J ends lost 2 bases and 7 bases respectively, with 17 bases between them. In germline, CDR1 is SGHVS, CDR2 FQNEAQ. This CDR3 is CASSLYLSQGSEKLFF. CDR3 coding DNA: TGTGCCAGCAGCTTATATCTTTCACAGGGAAGTGAAAAACTGTTTTTT. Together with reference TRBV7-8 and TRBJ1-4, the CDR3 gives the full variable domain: GAGVSQSPRYKVAKRGQDVALRCDPISGHVSLFWYQQALGQGPEFLTYFQNEAQLDKSGLPSDRFFAERPEGSVSTLKIQRTQQEDSAVYLCASSLYLSQGSEKLFFGSGTQLSVL.

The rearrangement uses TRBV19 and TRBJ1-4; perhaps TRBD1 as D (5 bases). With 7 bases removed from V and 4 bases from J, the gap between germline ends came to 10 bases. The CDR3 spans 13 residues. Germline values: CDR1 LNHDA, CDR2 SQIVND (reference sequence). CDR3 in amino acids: CASTGQVNEKLFF. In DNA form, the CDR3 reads TGTGCCAGTACAGGACAAGTTAATGAAAAACTGTTTTTT.

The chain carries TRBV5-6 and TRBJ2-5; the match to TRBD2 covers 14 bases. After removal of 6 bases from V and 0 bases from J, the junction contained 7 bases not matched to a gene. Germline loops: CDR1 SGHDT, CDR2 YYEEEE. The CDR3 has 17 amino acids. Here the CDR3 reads CASIGTSGGLNQETQYF. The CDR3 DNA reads TGTGCCAGCATCGGGACTAGCGGGGGCCTAAACCAAGAGACCCAGTACTTC.

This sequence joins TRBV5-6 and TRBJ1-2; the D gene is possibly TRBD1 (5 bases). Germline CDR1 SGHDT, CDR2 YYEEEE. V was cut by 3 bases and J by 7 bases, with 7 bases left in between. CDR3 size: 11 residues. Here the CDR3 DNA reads TGTGCCAGCAGCTCTGGGGGTGGCTACACCTTC. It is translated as CASSSGGGYTF.

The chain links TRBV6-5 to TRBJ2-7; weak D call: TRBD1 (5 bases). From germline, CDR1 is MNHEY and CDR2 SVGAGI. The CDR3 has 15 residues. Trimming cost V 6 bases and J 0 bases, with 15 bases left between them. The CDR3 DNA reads TGTGCCAGCAGCGCCAGGGTTTCATCCTCCTACGAGCAGTACTTC. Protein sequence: CASSARVSSSYEQYF.

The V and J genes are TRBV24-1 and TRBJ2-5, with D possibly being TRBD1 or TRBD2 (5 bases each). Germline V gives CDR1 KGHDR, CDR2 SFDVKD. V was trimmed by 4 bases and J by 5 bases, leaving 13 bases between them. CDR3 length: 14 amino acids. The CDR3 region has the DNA TGTGCCACCAGTGACCCCGTGGGGGTGGAGACCCAGTACTTC. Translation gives CATSDPVGVETQYF.

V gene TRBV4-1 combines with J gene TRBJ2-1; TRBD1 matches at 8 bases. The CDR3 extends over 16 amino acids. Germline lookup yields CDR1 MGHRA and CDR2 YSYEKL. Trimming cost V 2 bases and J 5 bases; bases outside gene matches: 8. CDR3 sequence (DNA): TGCGCCAGCAGCCAACCACCCGGGACAGGACACAATGAGCAGTTCTTC. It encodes CASSQPPGTGHNEQFF.

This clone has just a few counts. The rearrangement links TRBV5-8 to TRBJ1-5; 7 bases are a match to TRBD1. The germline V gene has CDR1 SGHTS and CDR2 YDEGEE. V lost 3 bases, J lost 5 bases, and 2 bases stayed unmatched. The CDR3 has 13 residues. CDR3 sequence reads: CASSWDSYQPQHF. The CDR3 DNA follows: TGTGCCAGCAGCTGGGACAGTTATCAGCCCCAGCATTTT.

CDR3 protein: CASSLTSHEQFF. CDR3 coding DNA: TGTGCCAGCAGTCTTACTAGCCATGAGCAGTTCTTC. The chain joins TRBV28 to TRBJ2-1; a possible D gene is TRBD2 (6 bases). V gave up 5 bases and J gave up 8 bases, with 10 bases separating them. The germline gives CDR1 MDHEN, CDR2 SYDVKM. The CDR3 contains 12 residues.

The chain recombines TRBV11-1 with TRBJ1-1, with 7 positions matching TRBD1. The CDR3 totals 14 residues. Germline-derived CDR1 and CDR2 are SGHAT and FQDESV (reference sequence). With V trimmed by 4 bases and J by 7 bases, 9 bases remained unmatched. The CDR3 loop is CASSSHGTALEAFF. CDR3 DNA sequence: TGTGCCAGCAGCTCACACGGGACAGCCCTTGAAGCTTTCTTT.

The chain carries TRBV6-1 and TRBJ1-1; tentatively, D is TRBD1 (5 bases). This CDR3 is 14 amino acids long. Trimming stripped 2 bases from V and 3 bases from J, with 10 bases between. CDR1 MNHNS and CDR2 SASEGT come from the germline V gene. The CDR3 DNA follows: TGTGCCAGCAGTGAACAGGGAGGGGACACTGAAGCTTTCTTT. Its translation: CASSEQGGDTEAFF.

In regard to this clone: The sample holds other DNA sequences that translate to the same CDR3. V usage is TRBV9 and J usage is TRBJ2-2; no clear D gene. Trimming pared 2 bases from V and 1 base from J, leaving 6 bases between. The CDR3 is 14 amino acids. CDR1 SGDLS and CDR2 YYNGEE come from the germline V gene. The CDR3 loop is CASSVRGNTGELFF. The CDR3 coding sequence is TGTGCCAGCAGCGTTCGTGGGAACACCGGGGAGCTGTTTTTT.

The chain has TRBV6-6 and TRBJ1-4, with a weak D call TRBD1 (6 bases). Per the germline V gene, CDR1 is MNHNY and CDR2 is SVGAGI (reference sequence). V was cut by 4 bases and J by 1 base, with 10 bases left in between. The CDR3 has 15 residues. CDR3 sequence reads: CASSSGGGTNEKLFF. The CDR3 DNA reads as TGTGCCAGCAGTTCCGGGGGCGGAACTAATGAAAAACTGTTTTTT.

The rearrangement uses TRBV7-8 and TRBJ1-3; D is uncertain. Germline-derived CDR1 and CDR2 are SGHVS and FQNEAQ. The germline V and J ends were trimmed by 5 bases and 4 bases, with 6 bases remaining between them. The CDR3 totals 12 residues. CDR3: CASSENGNTIYF. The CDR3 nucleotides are TGTGCCAGCAGCGAGAACGGAAACACCATATATTTT.

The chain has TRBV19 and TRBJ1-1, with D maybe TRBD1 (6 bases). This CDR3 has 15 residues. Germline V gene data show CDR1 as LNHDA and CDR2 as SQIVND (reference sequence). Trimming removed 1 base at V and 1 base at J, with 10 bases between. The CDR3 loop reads CASSIVGTSNTEAFF. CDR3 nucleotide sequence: TGTGCCAGTAGTATAGTCGGGACATCGAACACTGAAGCTTTCTTT.

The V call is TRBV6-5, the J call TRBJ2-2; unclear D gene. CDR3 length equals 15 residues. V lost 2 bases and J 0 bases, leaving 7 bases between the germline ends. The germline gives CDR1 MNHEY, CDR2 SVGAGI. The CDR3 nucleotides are TGTGCCAGCAGTTACAGTAATTCGAACACCGGGGAGCTGTTTTTT. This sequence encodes CASSYSNSNTGELFF.

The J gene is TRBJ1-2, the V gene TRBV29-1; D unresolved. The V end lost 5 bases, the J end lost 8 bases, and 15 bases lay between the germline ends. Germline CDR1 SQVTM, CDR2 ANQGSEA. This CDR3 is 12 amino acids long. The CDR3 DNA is TGCAGCGTTTTGGATGGGTTGGCGGGCTACACCTTC. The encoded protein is CSVLDGLAGYTF.

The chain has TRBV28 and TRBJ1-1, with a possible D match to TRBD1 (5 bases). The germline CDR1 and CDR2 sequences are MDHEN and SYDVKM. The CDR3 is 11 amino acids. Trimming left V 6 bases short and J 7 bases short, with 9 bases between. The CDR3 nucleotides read TGTGCCAGCAGCTACACAGGTGAAGCTTTCTTT. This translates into CASSYTGEAFF.

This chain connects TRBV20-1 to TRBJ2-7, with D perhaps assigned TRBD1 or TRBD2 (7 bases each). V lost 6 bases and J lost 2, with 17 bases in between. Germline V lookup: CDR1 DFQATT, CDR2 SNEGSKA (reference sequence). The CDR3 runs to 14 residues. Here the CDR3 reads CSASTGDYAYEQYF. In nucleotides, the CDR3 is TGCAGTGCAAGTACAGGGGACTACGCCTACGAGCAGTACTTC.

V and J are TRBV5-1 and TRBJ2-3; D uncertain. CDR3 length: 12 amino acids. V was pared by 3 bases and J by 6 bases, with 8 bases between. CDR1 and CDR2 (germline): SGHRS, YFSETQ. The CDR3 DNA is TGCGCCAGCAGCTACGGTCGTGATACGCAGTATTTT. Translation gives CASSYGRDTQYF.

The DNA of the CDR3 is TGCGCCAGCAGTCAAATCGAGACAGGGAGCCCTGAAGCTTTCTTT. Translating it yields CASSQIETGSPEAFF. The genes are TRBV5-1 and TRBJ1-1; 7 bases match TRBD1. The J segment lost 6 bases and the V segment lost 5 bases, leaving 13 bases of the junction unmatched. The CDR3 is made up of 15 amino acids. Per the germline V gene, CDR1 is SGHRS and CDR2 is YFSETQ.